These 9 T cell receptor beta chains originate from one sample sequenced in a study of blood T cells in healthy people across ages. Using a J-beta primer mix together with a sample-barcoded 5' primer, a second PCR was run for about 6 to 12 cycles. TCRdb passed the 5' RACE reads through MiXCR, listing each CDR3 protein once. The sample carries hundreds of thousands of distinct CDR3 sequences, more than 50% recorded once. The sequencing sample was made of blood. The receptors stem from a man in his forties or fifties in good health.

In regard to this clonotype: Germline and junction disagree at one end, which may indicate a read error. This rearrangement joins TRBV20-1 to TRBJ2-1; D is possibly TRBD1 (6 bases). This CDR3 is built from 15 residues. The germline CDR1 and CDR2 sequences are DFQATT and SNEGSKA (reference sequence). CDR3 residues: CSARPRGVSYNEQFF. The CDR3 nucleotides read TGCAGTGCACGGCCCAGGGGAGTCTCCTACAACGAGCAGTTCTTC.

The V call is TRBV9, the J call TRBJ1-2; D ambiguous. The germline gives CDR1 SGDLS, CDR2 YYNGEE. V lost 3 bases to trimming and J lost 8 bases, with 17 bases between them. The CDR3 extends over 14 amino acids. The CDR3 DNA reads as TGTGCCAGCAGCGCACAGCGTGGGGTTGACGGCTACACCTTC. The encoded protein is CASSAQRGVDGYTF.

A few counts support this clonotype. V gene TRBV6-2 or TRBV6-3 combines with J gene TRBJ1-2; no reliable D call. The germline gives CDR1 MNHEY, CDR2 SVGEGT. V lost 7 bases to trimming and J lost 4 bases, with 4 bases between them. The CDR3 is 10 amino acids. This CDR3 reads CASMGYGYTF. CDR3 nucleotide sequence: TGTGCCAGCATGGGCTATGGCTACACCTTC.

V and J are TRBV18 and TRBJ2-7, with 8 bases matching TRBD2. Germline CDR1 reads KGHSH; CDR2 reads LQKENI. Trimming at V came to 4 bases and at J to 7 bases, leaving 9 bases not matched to a gene. This CDR3 region has 14 residues. The CDR3 loop is CASSQRGGPGEQYF. The DNA of the CDR3 is TGTGCCAGCTCACAGCGCGGGGGGCCTGGGGAGCAGTACTTC.

The gene calls are TRBV20-1 and TRBJ2-3; 11 bases are shared with TRBD1. J gave up 1 base and V 1 base, and 7 bases lay outside the gene matches. The CDR3 spans 17 residues. Germline CDR1 reads DFQATT; CDR2 reads SNEGSKA (reference sequence). CDR3: CSARVGTGGVGTDTQYF. The CDR3 coding sequence is TGCAGTGCTAGAGTTGGGACAGGGGGGGTCGGCACAGATACGCAGTATTTT.

V gene TRBV20-1 combines with J gene TRBJ2-3; 14 nucleotides agree with TRBD2. This CDR3 comprises 16 residues. Per the germline V gene, CDR1 is DFQATT and CDR2 is SNEGSKA (reference sequence). After removal of 4 bases from V and 0 bases from J, the junction contained 3 bases not matched to a gene. CDR3 nucleotide sequence: TGCAGTGCTACGGGACTAGCGGGGGATAGCACAGATACGCAGTATTTT. It translates to CSATGLAGDSTDTQYF.

The chain carries TRBV6-5 and TRBJ2-4, with D perhaps matching TRBD2 (5 bases). The CDR3 loop spans 14 amino acids. Germline V gives CDR1 MNHEY, CDR2 SVGAGI. Trimming left V 8 bases short and J 13 bases short, with 24 bases between. The CDR3 DNA reads TGTGCCAGCTCAACCGCGGGCCTCAGGAAGGCCCAGTACTTC. Its translation is CASSTAGLRKAQYF.

This sequence joins TRBV29-1 and TRBJ2-5, with 9 positions matching TRBD2. The trim removed 2 bases at V and 1 base at J, leaving 5 bases unmatched. Germline V gene sequence: CDR1 SQVTM, CDR2 ANQGSEA. This CDR3 is built from 15 residues. This CDR3 reads CSVEPRTSVQETQYF. The DNA for the CDR3 is TGCAGCGTTGAACCCCGGACTAGCGTCCAAGAGACCCAGTACTTC.

The chain couples TRBV28 to TRBJ2-7; TRBD1 might be the D (5 bases). V was clipped by 7 bases and J by 7 bases, with 23 bases between them. Germline CDR1 reads MDHEN; CDR2 reads SYDVKM. The CDR3 extends over 15 amino acids. The CDR3: CASNPRPRAKVEQYF. As DNA, the CDR3 is TGTGCCAGCAACCCTCGCCCCAGGGCCAAGGTTGAGCAGTACTTC. Full variable domain (outside the CDR3, taken from reference TRBV28 and TRBJ2-7): DVKVTQSSRYLVKRTGEKVFLECVQDMDHENMFWYRQDPGLGLRLIYFSYDVKMKEKGDIPEGYSVSREKKERFSLILESASTNQTSMYLCASNPRPRAKVEQYFGPGTRLTVT.